This is a list of T cell receptor beta chains from one sample in a study of long-term antiretroviral therapy in people with HIV. TCRdb's table, derived via immunoSEQ multiplex PCR, lists solely in-frame clones and lacks some. The repertoire holds around 20,000 clones, with roughly nine tenths as singletons. Specimen: unsorted PBMCs, collected 4.2 years after starting antiretroviral therapy. These receptors were obtained from a man aged 45 to 65 with HIV. The CDR3 runs from the conserved cysteine through the conserved F or W. Fields, in order: CDR3 DNA, CDR3 protein, clone size, J gene, D gene, V gene. The D gene is left open where the match is weak. Size is stated for part of the rows, as once, few or many counts, or as a class when the clone is expanded.

CDR3 DNA: TGTGCCAGCAGTGAACAATTCGGCTACACTGAAGCTTTCTTT
CDR3 protein: CASSEQFGYTEAFF
clone size: once
J gene: TRBJ1-1
D gene: NA
V gene: TRBV6-1

CDR3 DNA: TGTGCCAGCAGTGCCGGACAGGGGGACAATCAGCCCCAGCATTTT
CDR3 protein: CASSAGQGDNQPQHF
clone size: NA
J gene: TRBJ1-5
D gene: TRBD1
V gene: TRBV2

CDR3 DNA: TGCGCCAGCAGCTTGGCGGGGGATTTACACGAGCAGTACTTC
CDR3 protein: CASSLAGDLHEQYF
clone size: NA
J gene: TRBJ2-7
D gene: NA
V gene: TRBV5-1

CDR3 DNA: TGCGCCAGCAGCTTGCGGGGTGAGCAGTTCTTC
CDR3 protein: CASSLRGEQFF
clone size: once
J gene: TRBJ2-1
D gene: NA
V gene: TRBV5-1

CDR3 DNA: TGTGCCGGGGACAGGGTGAACACTGAAGCTTTCTTT
CDR3 protein: CAGDRVNTEAFF
clone size: NA
J gene: TRBJ1-1
D gene: TRBD1
V gene: TRBV30

CDR3 DNA: TGTGCCAGTAGTATAGCGGAGAACACCGGGGAGCTGTTTTTT
CDR3 protein: CASSIAENTGELFF
clone size: NA
J gene: TRBJ2-2
D gene: NA
V gene: TRBV19

CDR3 DNA: TGTGCCAGCAGTTCGCGGACAGGGCTGGGGACCCAGTACTTC
CDR3 protein: CASSSRTGLGTQYF
clone size: NA
J gene: TRBJ2-5
D gene: TRBD1
V gene: TRBV28

CDR3 DNA: TGTGCCAGCTCACCTGCTAGCGGGGGGTCCTACGAGCAGTACTTC
CDR3 protein: CASSPASGGSYEQYF
clone size: NA
J gene: TRBJ2-7
D gene: TRBD2
V gene: TRBV18

CDR3 DNA: TGTGCCAGTAGTATCGGTTACGGGAGGGAGGAAGCTTTCTTT
CDR3 protein: CASSIGYGREEAFF
clone size: NA
J gene: TRBJ1-1
D gene: NA
V gene: TRBV19

CDR3 DNA: TGTGCCAGCAGTCATGGGACTTCAGCTACCTACGAGCAGTACTTC
CDR3 protein: CASSHGTSATYEQYF
clone size: NA
J gene: TRBJ2-7
D gene: NA
V gene: TRBV28

CDR3 DNA: TGCGCCAGCAGCCAAGATACGGGTTTCTACGAGCAGTACTTC
CDR3 protein: CASSQDTGFYEQYF
clone size: NA
J gene: TRBJ2-7
D gene: NA
V gene: TRBV4-3

CDR3 DNA: TGTGCCTGGAGTGTATCAGCTAATGAAAAACTGTTTTTT
CDR3 protein: CAWSVSANEKLFF
clone size: NA
J gene: TRBJ1-4
D gene: NA
V gene: TRBV30

CDR3 DNA: TGCGCCAGCAGTGAGCCCGGGGACAGGCCGTATTTT
CDR3 protein: CASSEPGDRPYF
clone size: NA
J gene: TRBJ1-1
D gene: TRBD1
V gene: TRBV10-2

CDR3 DNA: TGTGCCAGCGGGATTGTGAACACTGAAGCTTTCTTT
CDR3 protein: CASGIVNTEAFF
clone size: NA
J gene: TRBJ1-1
D gene: NA
V gene: TRBV27

CDR3 DNA: TGTGCCAGCAGTGACACACAGCTTGGAGCGCCTTATGGCTACACCTTC
CDR3 protein: CASSDTQLGAPYGYTF
clone size: once
J gene: TRBJ1-2
D gene: NA
V gene: TRBV25-1

CDR3 DNA: TGTGCCAGCAGCAGGACTAGCGGGGATATCGGGGAGCTGTTTTTT
CDR3 protein: CASSRTSGDIGELFF
clone size: NA
J gene: TRBJ2-2
D gene: TRBD2
V gene: TRBV6-1

CDR3 DNA: TGTGCCAGCAGCTTAGCGACCGGGAACCATAATTCACCCCTCCACTTT
CDR3 protein: CASSLATGNHNSPLHF
clone size: NA
J gene: TRBJ1-6
D gene: NA
V gene: TRBV7-2

CDR3 DNA: TGCGCCAGCAGTGAGTTTGCGGGGGACACAGATACGCAGTATTTT
CDR3 protein: CASSEFAGDTDTQYF
clone size: NA
J gene: TRBJ2-3
D gene: TRBD2
V gene: TRBV10-1

CDR3 DNA: TGTGCCAGCAGCTTACGGGGCGACGGGATTCAGCCCCAGCATTTT
CDR3 protein: CASSLRGDGIQPQHF
clone size: few
J gene: TRBJ1-5
D gene: NA
V gene: TRBV5-6

CDR3 DNA: TGCGCCAGCAGCTTGGGGTCTACTCAGTCGGGAAACACCATATATTTT
CDR3 protein: CASSLGSTQSGNTIYF
clone size: once
J gene: TRBJ1-3
D gene: NA
V gene: TRBV5-1

CDR3 DNA: TGTGCCAGCAGTATGGAGATCGGCCGCGAGCAGTTCTTC
CDR3 protein: CASSMEIGREQFF
clone size: NA
J gene: TRBJ2-1
D gene: NA
V gene: TRBV6-4

CDR3 DNA: TGCGCCAGCAGTTTGCGGACGAGCACAGATACGCAGTATTTT
CDR3 protein: CASSLRTSTDTQYF
clone size: once
J gene: TRBJ2-3
D gene: NA
V gene: TRBV5-1

CDR3 DNA: TGTGCCAGCCAACAGGGAGAAACCGGGGAGCTGTTTTTT
CDR3 protein: CASQQGETGELFF
clone size: once
J gene: TRBJ2-2
D gene: NA
V gene: TRBV27

CDR3 DNA: TGTGCCACCCGGGGTGATCGGTACAATGAGCAGTTCTTC
CDR3 protein: CATRGDRYNEQFF
clone size: once
J gene: TRBJ2-1
D gene: NA
V gene: TRBV2

CDR3 DNA: TGTGCCAGCAGCTTGGGGGGGGAGATCTACGAGCAGTACTTC
CDR3 protein: CASSLGGEIYEQYF
clone size: NA
J gene: TRBJ2-7
D gene: NA
V gene: TRBV5-6

CDR3 DNA: TGTGCCAGTAGTATCGGTCCCCGGCTTAGCAATCAGCCCCAGCATTTT
CDR3 protein: CASSIGPRLSNQPQHF
clone size: NA
J gene: TRBJ1-5
D gene: NA
V gene: TRBV19

CDR3 DNA: TGTGCCAGCAGCGGTACAGGGGGCTATGGTGGCTACACCTTC
CDR3 protein: CASSGTGGYGGYTF
clone size: NA
J gene: TRBJ1-2
D gene: TRBD1
V gene: TRBV5-4

CDR3 DNA: TGTGCCAGCAGCTTGTTTACAGGGGTGCGCACGCAGTATTTT
CDR3 protein: CASSLFTGVRTQYF
clone size: NA
J gene: TRBJ2-3
D gene: TRBD1
V gene: TRBV5-4

CDR3 DNA: TGCGCCAGCAGCGGAGAACCGGGGGCCAATGAGCAGTTCTTC
CDR3 protein: CASSGEPGANEQFF
clone size: once
J gene: TRBJ2-1
D gene: NA
V gene: TRBV4-3

CDR3 DNA: TGTGCCAGCTCACCCGCCAGCGCTTCAGATACGCAGTATTTT
CDR3 protein: CASSPASASDTQYF
clone size: NA
J gene: TRBJ2-3
D gene: NA
V gene: TRBV18

CDR3 DNA: TGCGCCAGCAGCCAATTGCTGGGGGGTTTCTATGGCTACACCTTC
CDR3 protein: CASSQLLGGFYGYTF
clone size: NA
J gene: TRBJ1-2
D gene: NA
V gene: TRBV4-3

CDR3 DNA: TGCGCCAGCAGTGTAGCGACCAATGAGCAGTTCTTC
CDR3 protein: CASSVATNEQFF
clone size: once
J gene: TRBJ2-1
D gene: NA
V gene: TRBV10-2

CDR3 DNA: TGTGCCAGCAGTGACTCCGTAAACCGGGACAGGGGGCTCGAGCAGTACTTC
CDR3 protein: CASSDSVNRDRGLEQYF
clone size: NA
J gene: TRBJ2-7
D gene: TRBD1
V gene: TRBV6-4

CDR3 DNA: TGTGCCAGCAGCCCGACGGGACAGGGGGCCAATGGCTACACCTTC
CDR3 protein: CASSPTGQGANGYTF
clone size: NA
J gene: TRBJ1-2
D gene: TRBD1
V gene: TRBV5-4

CDR3 DNA: TGTGCCAGCAGTTACTCGACAGAGAGCAATCAGCCCCAGCATTTT
CDR3 protein: CASSYSTESNQPQHF
clone size: NA
J gene: TRBJ1-5
D gene: NA
V gene: TRBV6-5

CDR3 DNA: TGCGCCAGCAGGTCCTCTCAACGGGCCAAAAACATTCAGTACTTC
CDR3 protein: CASRSSQRAKNIQYF
clone size: NA
J gene: TRBJ2-4
D gene: NA
V gene: TRBV10-2

CDR3 DNA: TGCGCCAGCAGTCATAGGGGTTGGGGTCTCAATCAGCCCCAGCATTTT
CDR3 protein: CASSHRGWGLNQPQHF
clone size: NA
J gene: TRBJ1-5
D gene: NA
V gene: TRBV23-1

CDR3 DNA: TGCGCCAGCAGCCAAGAATCGGGGAGCTCCTACAATGAGCAGTTCTTC
CDR3 protein: CASSQESGSSYNEQFF
clone size: NA
J gene: TRBJ2-1
D gene: NA
V gene: TRBV4-1

CDR3 DNA: TGCGCCAGCAGTGCACAGGGAGGCAACTATGGCTACACCTTC
CDR3 protein: CASSAQGGNYGYTF
clone size: NA
J gene: TRBJ1-2
D gene: NA
V gene: TRBV5-1

CDR3 DNA: TGTGCCAGCAGCTTAGTTGGTTCGTTGGGCAGGAGAAGAGATTCACGCGGGCCCCAGCATTTT
CDR3 protein: CASSLVGSLGRRRDSRGPQHF
clone size: NA
J gene: TRBJ1-5
D gene: NA
V gene: TRBV7-8

CDR3 DNA: TGTGCCAGCAGCTTAGACCCGTTCAGCTTATTAAACACCGGGGAGCTGTTTTTT
CDR3 protein: CASSLDPFSLLNTGELFF
clone size: NA
J gene: TRBJ2-2
D gene: NA
V gene: TRBV7-2

CDR3 DNA: TGTGCCACCAGCAGAGATATGATGGGGGGTAATCAGCCCCAGCATTTT
CDR3 protein: CATSRDMMGGNQPQHF
clone size: NA
J gene: TRBJ1-5
D gene: NA
V gene: TRBV15

CDR3 DNA: TGTGCCAGCAGCCTGGGACAGGGGGCAGGCTACGAGCAGTACTTC
CDR3 protein: CASSLGQGAGYEQYF
clone size: NA
J gene: TRBJ2-7
D gene: TRBD1
V gene: TRBV28

CDR3 DNA: TGTGCCAGCACCGGGGGGTCCACTGAAGCTTTCTTT
CDR3 protein: CASTGGSTEAFF
clone size: NA
J gene: TRBJ1-1
D gene: NA
V gene: TRBV6-5

CDR3 DNA: TGTGCCAGCTCACCGGCCGATTCACCCCTCCACTTT
CDR3 protein: CASSPADSPLHF
clone size: few
J gene: TRBJ1-6
D gene: NA
V gene: TRBV18

CDR3 DNA: TGTGCCAGCTCACCACCAGCGGGCACCAACTATGGCTACACCTTC
CDR3 protein: CASSPPAGTNYGYTF
clone size: once
J gene: TRBJ1-2
D gene: NA
V gene: TRBV18

CDR3 DNA: TGTGCCAGCAGTTTAGACAGGGGATATGGCTACACCTTC
CDR3 protein: CASSLDRGYGYTF
clone size: NA
J gene: TRBJ1-2
D gene: TRBD1
V gene: TRBV28

CDR3 DNA: TGCGCCAGCAGCTTGGCCCTAGCGGGGGCCACAGATACGCAGTATTTT
CDR3 protein: CASSLALAGATDTQYF
clone size: NA
J gene: TRBJ2-3
D gene: TRBD2
V gene: TRBV5-1

CDR3 DNA: TGTGCCAGCAGCCGGACAGGGGGATCCTACGAGCAGTACTTC
CDR3 protein: CASSRTGGSYEQYF
clone size: NA
J gene: TRBJ2-7
D gene: TRBD1
V gene: TRBV11-2

CDR3 DNA: TGTGCCAGCAGCCCAGGGGGGAGGGGATTGCAGCAGTACTTC
CDR3 protein: CASSPGGRGLQQYF
clone size: NA
J gene: TRBJ2-7
D gene: NA
V gene: TRBV25-1

CDR3 DNA: TGTGCCTGGAGTGTGGGGGTATACAATGAGCAGTTCTTC
CDR3 protein: CAWSVGVYNEQFF
clone size: NA
J gene: TRBJ2-1
D gene: NA
V gene: TRBV30

CDR3 DNA: TGTGCCACCAGCAGAGATCCGGGGGACGAGCAGTACTTC
CDR3 protein: CATSRDPGDEQYF
clone size: NA
J gene: TRBJ2-7
D gene: NA
V gene: TRBV15

CDR3 DNA: TGTGCCAGTAGCCCCTCCCTCGGGGGCCTATTCACAGATACGCAGTATTTT
CDR3 protein: CASSPSLGGLFTDTQYF
clone size: NA
J gene: TRBJ2-3
D gene: NA
V gene: TRBV19